A few counts support the clone carrying this TCR beta chain. What it recognizes is unknown. Isolated RNA was reverse transcribed in full, so expressed TCRB transcripts were sequenced. Some clones are missing from TCRdb's copy, which holds only in-frame ones; the method was immunoSEQ multiplex PCR. The table records roughly 25,000 clones, roughly two thirds of them present only once. The data were taken from a study of beta chain features in type 1 diabetes. Findings of the study overall: More deletions and fewer insertions at VDJ junctions were seen in type 1 diabetes patients.

Germline V gene data show CDR1 as SGHRS and CDR2 as YFSETQ. This CDR3 comprises 14 residues. V was pared by 8 bases and J by 6 bases, with 7 bases of the junction left unmatched. This sequence originates from a woman in her forties in good health. The V and J genes are TRBV5-1 and TRBJ2-1; 11 bases are shared with TRBD2. Sequenced input: Tregs from blood. CDR3 amino acids: CASRLAGGPNEQFF. CDR3 DNA sequence: TGCGCCAGTCGATTAGCGGGGGGGCCCAATGAGCAGTTCTTC.